Presented here are 14 T cell receptor beta chains from one specimen sequenced in a study of post-analysis software for immune sequencing data. No antigen has been identified for these receptors. Overall study results and limits: There were a few TRBV segments more frequent in patients than controls, and TRBV5-6, TRBV5-1 and TRBV20-1 were among them.

TCR beta cDNA libraries had unique molecular identifiers. TCRdb itself ran the PCR reads through MiXCR, one entry per CDR3 protein. Among a few hundred thousand distinct CDR3 sequences, nearly 45% were seen once, and the ten largest hold 9.5% to 13%. Input material: blood. These receptors were collected from a girl aged 5 to 17 with multiple sclerosis.

The chain recombines TRBV11-2 with TRBJ2-7, with 7 nucleotides matching TRBD2. V lost 3 bases to trimming and J lost 3 bases; unmatched junction nucleotides: 5. Germline values: CDR1 SGHAT, CDR2 FQNNGV. The CDR3 contains 14 residues. CDR3 protein: CASSFTSVYYEQYF. The CDR3 coding sequence is TGTGCCAGCAGCTTTACTAGCGTCTACTACGAGCAGTACTTC.

This clonotype has just a few counts. The chain is built from TRBV29-1 and TRBJ1-4; the D gene is possibly TRBD1 (5 bases). Germline V gene data show CDR1 as SQVTM and CDR2 as ANQGSEA. V was clipped by 4 bases and J by 5 bases, with 11 bases between them. There are 13 residues in the CDR3. The CDR3 region is CSVVGTGNEKLFF. The CDR3 DNA sequence: TGCAGCGTTGTCGGGACGGGGAATGAAAAACTGTTTTTT.

The V call is TRBV3-1, the J call TRBJ1-1; 9 nucleotides line up with TRBD1. The CDR3 sequence is 15 residues long. The V segment lost 5 bases and the J segment 2 bases; nucleotides outside the gene matches: 6. From germline, CDR1 is LGHDT and CDR2 YNNKEL (reference sequence). The CDR3 sequence: CASSTTGQGNTEAFF. The CDR3 DNA is TGTGCCAGCAGCACGACGGGACAGGGAAACACTGAAGCTTTCTTT.

This clonotype has just a few counts. The chain recombines TRBV4-2 with TRBJ2-3, with TRBD2 matching 12 bases. The germline CDR1 and CDR2 sequences are LGHNA and YNFKEQ. The CDR3 is 15 residues long. V trimming: 8 bases; J trimming: 6 bases; junction bases outside the gene matches: 9. CDR3 sequence (DNA): TGTGCCAGCGGACCTAGCGGGAGGGCTTGGGATACGCAGTATTTT. Translation: CASGPSGRAWDTQYF.

About this clonotype itself: It is likely a read error, because the conserved phenylalanine at the end of the CDR3 is missing. The chain recombines TRBV28 with TRBJ2-1, with 12 bases lining up with TRBD1. The CDR3 runs to 19 residues. CDR1 MDHEN and CDR2 SYDVKM come from the germline V gene. V lost 4 bases, J lost 4 bases, and 14 bases stayed unmatched. The CDR3 DNA sequence: TGTGCCAGCAGTTCGGTGACCTCGCCGGGACAGGGGGCGTACAATGAGCAGTTCTGC. This translates into CASSSVTSPGQGAYNEQFC.

This clonotype was observed a single time. The gene calls are TRBV7-9 and TRBJ2-1, with 11 nucleotides matching TRBD2. CDR1 is SEHNR and CDR2 is FQNEAQ in the germline V gene (reference sequence). This CDR3 has 17 residues. V shed 5 bases and J 3 bases; nucleotides not matched to a gene: 9. The CDR3 is CASSGQTSGNNYNEQFF. CDR3 nucleotides: TGTGCCAGCAGCGGCCAGACTAGCGGGAATAACTACAATGAGCAGTTCTTC. The variable domain in full, with the rest retrieved from reference TRBV7-9 and TRBJ2-1, is DTGVSQNPRHKITKRGQNVTFRCDPISEHNRLYWYRQTLGQGPEFLTYFQNEAQLEKSRLLSDRFSAERPKGSFSTLEIQRTEQGDSAMYLCASSGQTSGNNYNEQFFGPGTRLTVL.

The chain is built from TRBV4-2 and TRBJ2-3; TRBD2 matches 9 bases. The trim removed 2 bases at V and 5 bases at J, leaving 5 bases unmatched. Germline V gene sequence: CDR1 LGHNA, CDR2 YNFKEQ. The CDR3 extends over 15 amino acids. CDR3 region: CASSQQSGRLDTQYF. The DNA for the CDR3 is TGTGCCAGCAGCCAACAGAGCGGGAGGCTAGATACGCAGTATTTT.

This clonotype was detected a few times. CDR3 region: CSVVGRDYEQYF. DNA of the CDR3: TGCAGCGTTGTAGGGAGGGACTACGAGCAGTACTTC. This rearrangement joins TRBV29-1 to TRBJ2-7; 7 bases fit TRBD2. J lost 3 bases, V lost 4 bases, and 3 bases had no gene match. CDR3 length: 12 residues. Germline V gene lookup returns CDR1 SQVTM and CDR2 ANQGSEA.

This rearrangement joins TRBV4-1 to TRBJ2-1; 7 bases align to TRBD2. The CDR3 is 17 amino acids. The V segment lost 4 bases and the J segment 8 bases; nucleotides outside the gene matches: 17. Per the germline V gene, CDR1 is MGHRA and CDR2 is YSYEKL. The CDR3 DNA sequence: TGCGCCAGCAGCCGGACCTTAGTGGGGGGAGGGCCTGATGAGCAGTTCTTC. Protein: CASSRTLVGGGPDEQFF.

J is TRBJ2-7 and V is TRBV7-2; D gene unclear. Trimming pared 5 bases from V and 2 bases from J, leaving 4 bases between. The germline V gene has CDR1 SGHTA and CDR2 FQGNSA. CDR3 length: 11 amino acids. The CDR3 sequence: CASSVTYEQYF. The CDR3, as DNA: TGTGCCAGCAGCGTAACCTACGAGCAGTACTTC.

The V gene is TRBV6-1, the J gene TRBJ2-1; 9 bases are shared with TRBD2. V trimming: 6 bases; J trimming: 3 bases; junction bases outside the gene matches: 6. Germline CDR1 and CDR2: MNHNS and SASEGT. The CDR3 length is 15 residues. Here the CDR3 DNA reads TGTGCCAGCAGCCCCCCAGCGGGAGGCTACAATGAGCAGTTCTTC. Protein: CASSPPAGGYNEQFF.

The rearrangement uses TRBV15 and TRBJ2-4; 8 bases fit TRBD1. The end of the DNA fits TRBJ2-7 better, so the J call may be wrong. Germline V gene lookup returns CDR1 LNHNV and CDR2 YYDKDF (reference sequence). This CDR3 is 14 amino acids long. In DNA, the CDR3 is TGTGCCACCAGCAGGGACAGGGACGGCTACGAGCAGTACTTC. Residues: CATSRDRDGYEQYF.

The rearrangement joins TRBV2 to TRBJ2-1, with D possibly being TRBD1 (6 bases). Trimming removed 5 bases at V and 4 bases at J, with 12 bases between. CDR3 length: 14 residues. CDR1 and CDR2 (germline): SNHLY, FYNNEI. The CDR3 nucleotides read TGTGCCAGCAGTCCCGGGACACTTTACAATGAGCAGTTCTTC. Protein sequence: CASSPGTLYNEQFF.

The V gene is TRBV20-1, the J gene TRBJ2-5; 7 bases line up with TRBD2. V lost 6 bases, J lost 5 bases, and 12 bases stayed unmatched. From germline, CDR1 is DFQATT and CDR2 SNEGSKA (reference sequence). The CDR3 spans 14 residues. CDR3 loop: CSAEGRGSWETQYF. CDR3 nucleotide sequence: TGCAGTGCGGAGGGCCGCGGGAGCTGGGAGACCCAGTACTTC.